The 10 T cell receptor beta chains given below trace back to one sample, sequenced in a study of memory CD4+ T cells and cytomegalovirus serostatus. Data came from immunoSEQ multiplex PCR; TCRdb stores just in-frame clones and leaves some out. The sample has around 45,000 clones; roughly 73% are singletons. The sort gate was single viable CD3+CD4+CD8-CD45RO+ cells for memory CD4+ T cells. Sequenced material: memory CD4+ T cells from blood. All receptors come from an adult in good health and CMV-seronegative.

CDR3 sequence (DNA): TGTGCCTGGACGGAATCCTCTAGCACAGATACGCAGTATTTT. This translates into CAWTESSSTDTQYF. This chain links TRBV30 with TRBJ2-3; D is unclear. CDR1 is GTSNPN, CDR2 SVGIG, per germline (reference sequence). CDR3 length: 14 residues. Trimming left V 4 bases short and J 0 bases short, with 11 bases between.

The gene calls are TRBV19 and TRBJ2-3; D gene ambiguous. CDR3 length: 11 residues. Trimming cost V 5 bases and J 3 bases, with 3 bases left between them. Germline V CDR1 and CDR2: LNHDA, SQIVND (reference sequence). For the CDR3, the DNA is TGTGCCAGTAGTTTGACAGATACGCAGTATTTT. Translated, it gives CASSLTDTQYF.

The chain employs TRBV5-4 and TRBJ2-2; D unresolved. CDR1 and CDR2 from the germline V gene are SGHNT and YYREEE (reference sequence). The length of the CDR3 is 15 residues. Between the trimmed V and J ends, which lost 1 base and 0 bases, there was a span of 7 bases. The CDR3 loop reads CASSLYRTNTGELFF. The CDR3 bases are TGTGCCAGCAGCTTGTACCGAACGAACACCGGGGAGCTGTTTTTT.

The chain employs TRBV11-2 and TRBJ1-5, with a weak D call TRBD1 (5 bases). The germline V gene has CDR1 SGHAT and CDR2 FQNNGV. Trimming took off 5 bases at V and 12 bases at J, with 11 bases between the two ends. This CDR3 has 11 residues. CDR3 loop: CASSPPRGQHF. The CDR3 DNA reads TGTGCCAGCAGCCCCCCAAGGGGCCAGCATTTT.

V gene TRBV5-1 combines with J gene TRBJ2-7; tentatively, D is TRBD1 (6 bases). This CDR3 is 15 amino acids long. The V gene lost 0 bases and the J gene lost 3 bases, with 13 bases spanning the gap. Germline V CDR1 and CDR2: SGHRS, YFSETQ. Here the CDR3 reads CASSLVGIGGYEQYF. DNA for the CDR3: TGCGCCAGCAGCTTGGTTGGGATAGGGGGCTACGAGCAGTACTTC.

The chain employs TRBV6-1 and TRBJ1-2, with unresolved D. Between the trimmed V and J ends, which lost 1 base and 2 bases, there was a span of 5 bases. CDR1 is MNHNS, CDR2 SASEGT, per germline. CDR3 length equals 13 residues. The CDR3 sequence: CASSEGGNYGYTF. In DNA, the CDR3 is TGTGCCAGCAGTGAAGGCGGGAACTATGGCTACACCTTC.

The rearrangement joins TRBV11-3 to TRBJ2-3, with 9 bases matching TRBD2. This CDR3 has 16 amino acids. Germline V gene data show CDR1 as SGHNT and CDR2 as YENEEA. V shed 3 bases, J shed 1 base, and the junction held 5 bases outside the gene matches. The DNA of the CDR3 is TGTGCCAGCAGCTTGGGTGCTAGCGGGGGCACAGATACGCAGTATTTT. This encodes CASSLGASGGTDTQYF.

A single count supports this clone. The chain combines TRBV6-1 with TRBJ2-3, with 10 positions matching TRBD1. In germline, CDR1 is MNHNS, CDR2 SASEGT. V trimming: 3 bases; J trimming: 4 bases; junction bases outside the gene matches: 7. This CDR3 is 16 amino acids long. The CDR3 here is CASSDLTGGRADTQYF. CDR3 in DNA: TGTGCCAGCAGTGACCTGACAGGGGGCAGAGCAGATACGCAGTATTTT.

The gene calls are TRBV15 and TRBJ2-1; D is unclear. V lost 2 bases, J lost 5 bases, and 19 bases lay in between. CDR3 size: 17 residues. CDR1 and CDR2 from the germline V gene are LNHNV and YYDKDF (reference sequence). CDR3 sequence: CATSRMLAASKDNEQFF. In DNA form, the CDR3 reads TGTGCCACCAGCAGAATGTTGGCGGCTAGTAAAGACAATGAGCAGTTCTTC.

V is TRBV7-2 and J is TRBJ2-7, with D hard to call. CDR1 is SGHTA and CDR2 is FQGNSA in the germline V gene. The CDR3 spans 12 residues. Trimming shortened V by 5 bases and J by 3 bases, and 8 bases separated the two germline ends. CDR3 amino acids: CASSPPDYEQYF. For the CDR3, the DNA is TGTGCCAGCAGCCCTCCCGACTACGAGCAGTACTTC. The full variable domain, its missing parts supplied by reference TRBV7-2 and TRBJ2-7, is GAGVSQSPSNKVTEKGKDVELRCDPISGHTALYWYRQSLGQGLEFLIYFQGNSAPDKSGLPSDRFSAERTGGSVSTLTIQRTQQEDSAVYLCASSPPDYEQYFGPGTRLTVT.